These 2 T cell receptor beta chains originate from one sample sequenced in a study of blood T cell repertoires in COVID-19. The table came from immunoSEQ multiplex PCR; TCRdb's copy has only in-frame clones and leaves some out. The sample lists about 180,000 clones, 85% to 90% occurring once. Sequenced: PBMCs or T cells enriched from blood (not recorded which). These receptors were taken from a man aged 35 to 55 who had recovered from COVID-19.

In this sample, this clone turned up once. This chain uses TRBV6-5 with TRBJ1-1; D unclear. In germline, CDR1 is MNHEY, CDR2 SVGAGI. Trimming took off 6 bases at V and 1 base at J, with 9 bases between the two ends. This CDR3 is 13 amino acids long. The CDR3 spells CASRLHANTEAFF. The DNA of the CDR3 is TGTGCCAGCAGGTTACACGCGAACACTGAAGCTTTCTTT.

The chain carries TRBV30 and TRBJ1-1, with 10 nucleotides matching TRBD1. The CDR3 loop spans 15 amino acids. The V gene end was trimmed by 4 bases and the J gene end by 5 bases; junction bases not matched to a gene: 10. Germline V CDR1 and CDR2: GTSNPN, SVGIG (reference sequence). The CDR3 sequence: CAWNFRDRGLTEAFF. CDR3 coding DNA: TGTGCCTGGAATTTTAGGGACAGGGGATTGACTGAAGCTTTCTTT.